This T cell receptor beta chain was identified in a study of T-cell reconstitution after alpha-beta-depleted transplantation in children. Study-level findings and limits: It was surviving recipient T cells and thymic progenitors that gave some patients high TCRbeta diversity at day 60.

Worth noting for this clonotype: Its antigen is unidentified. A read error may explain this, as a much larger clone is one base away. Given the absence of the conserved phenylalanine or tryptophan at the CDR3 end, a read error is likely.

Unique molecular identifiers were built into the TCRbeta library. MiXCR, run by TCRdb on the PCR reads, gives a single entry per CDR3 protein. In the table there are 600,000 to 700,000 distinct CDR3 sequences, under 15% of which are singletons. This TCR was recovered from a girl aged 2 to 9 with congenital amegakaryocytic thrombocytopenia, due to receive a stem cell transplant. The specimen comprised PBMCs, sampled before TCRalphabeta/CD19-depleted stem cell transplant.

The CDR3 nucleotides are TGTGCCAGCAGTGCTTCGGCCAGGCTTAGAGCCAGCAATCAGCCCCAGCATTTG. It is translated as CASSASARLRASNQPQHL. The V call is TRBV25-1, the J call TRBJ1-5; no clear D gene. V was cut by 4 bases and J by 1 base, with 20 bases left in between. Germline assignment: CDR1 MGHDK and CDR2 SYGVNS. This CDR3 region has 18 residues.